The 2 T cell receptor beta chains below all came from one sample that was sequenced in a study of shared clonotypes between healthy human individuals. This table comes from immunoSEQ multiplex PCR, and its TCRdb copy is limited to in-frame clones, with some not included. The repertoire holds approximately 1,000,000 clones, 78% seen once, with under 0.6% in the top ten. Sequenced: memory CD4+ T cells from PBMCs. Sample subset: CD45RA-negative fraction. The receptors shown here come from a man in his late teens or twenties in good health. Some clones in this sample may be carry-over from other donors' samples.

V gene TRBV7-9 combines with J gene TRBJ2-7; tentative D call: TRBD1 (5 bases). CDR1 is SEHNR, CDR2 FQNEAQ, per germline (reference sequence). The CDR3 has 15 residues. V lost 5 bases, J lost 7 bases, and 21 bases lay in between. In DNA form, the CDR3 reads TGTGCCAGCAGCCAGACCGCAGGGCCGTCGGAAGAGCAGTACTTC. Encoded protein: CASSQTAGPSEEQYF. The entire variable domain, with the rest obtained from reference TRBV7-9 and TRBJ2-7, is as follows: DTGVSQNPRHKITKRGQNVTFRCDPISEHNRLYWYRQTLGQGPEFLTYFQNEAQLEKSRLLSDRFSAERPKGSFSTLEIQRTEQGDSAMYLCASSQTAGPSEEQYFGPGTRLTVT.

The rearrangement links TRBV5-1 to TRBJ2-7; either TRBD1 or TRBD2 may supply D (6 bases each). The CDR3 spans 14 residues. Germline assignment: CDR1 SGHRS and CDR2 YFSETQ. V was cut by 4 bases and J by 2 bases, with 13 bases left in between. In DNA, the CDR3 is TGCGCCAGCAGCCCCGAGGGGGGTGCCTACGAGCAGTACTTC. Translated: CASSPEGGAYEQYF.